This T cell receptor beta chain was captured in a study of T cell responses to AZD1222 COVID-19 vaccine. Second-dose recipients at about 4 or about 12 weeks were treated as one pooled group. General observations from the study: Breadth and depth of Spike-specific TCRs rose after two AZD1222 doses. The donor cohort was predominantly white British with a female majority, and clonal diversity may have been underestimated.

The count of this clone is one. Its specificity is not known. Unmatched junction bases numbered 6, after V lost 0 bases and J lost 13 bases. CDR1 and CDR2 (germline): SNHLY, FYNNEI. The CDR3 is 13 amino acids. TCRdb's copy holds only in-frame clones and misses some; the assay was immunoSEQ multiplex PCR. The sample has around 85,000 clones; roughly 90% are singletons. This receptor was identified in an adult who received the AZD1222 COVID-19 vaccine. The genes are TRBV2 and TRBJ2-1; TRBD1 agrees at 7 bases. The sample here was peripheral blood, taken 28 days after the second AZD1222 dose. CDR3 region: CASSEARQGDQFF. CDR3 nucleotide sequence: TGTGCCAGCAGTGAAGCCCGACAGGGAGATCAGTTCTTC.